This entry concerns a single TCR beta chain. The junction does not match germline at one end; this may be a read error. Using unique molecular identifiers, the investigators prepared the TCRbeta library. TCRdb itself ran the PCR reads through MiXCR, one entry per CDR3 protein. The data show 45,000 to 50,000 distinct CDR3 sequences, under 60% seen once. The source of the sample is a study of T-cell reconstitution after alpha-beta-depleted transplantation in children. In germline, CDR1 is SSHAT, CDR2 FNYEAQ (reference sequence). The CDR3 covers 16 residues. The chain uses TRBV7-7 and TRBJ2-1; 7 nucleotides line up with TRBD1. The specimen comprised peripheral blood, sampled before TCRalphabeta/CD19-depleted stem cell transplant. The sequence came from a boy under two years old with SCID, due to receive a stem cell transplant. In DNA form, the CDR3 reads TGTGCTAGCAGCCCAGGGGGTCTTTTAGGGCTCAATGAGCAGTTCTTC. Amino acids: CASSPGGLLGLNEQFF.